The present T cell receptor beta chain was sequenced within a study of CD8+ T cells in alopecia areata. Reverse transcription of extracted RNA yielded cDNA, which provided the sequencing template. Data came from immunoSEQ multiplex PCR; TCRdb stores just in-frame clones and leaves some out. The sample shows 200,000 to 300,000 clones, none of them appearing just once. Cells that came from pooled cutaneous lymph nodes were sorted using CD4, CD8alpha, NKG2D, NKG2ACE and other markers. Germline lookup yields CDR1 FNHDT and CDR2 SITEND (reference sequence). The length of the CDR3 is 13 residues. General study results and limits: The study also sequences resident alphabeta T cells of normal skin in scalp samples.

As for this clone: Its target is unknown. This may arise from a read error, as a much more abundant clone is one base away. Mouse names are used for the genes. The read halts 4 residues ahead of the CDR3 end, with the missing end drawn from the germline J gene.

The receptor was isolated from a C3H/HeJ mouse with alopecia areata. Mouse strain MHC haplotype: H2-k. The sequenced material came from CD4+ T cells sorted from a lymph node. V is TRBV19 and J is TRBJ2-7; TRBD2 matches 8 bases. The sequenced CDR3 bases are TGTGCCAGCAGTATGACTGGGGAGTAT. Amino acid sequence: CASSMTGEY. The whole CDR3 protein is CASSMTGEYEQYF.